This T cell receptor (beta chain) was obtained from a study of blood T cell repertoires in COVID-19. Sequenced by immunoSEQ multiplex PCR; TCRdb stores in-frame clones only, minus some. The top ten hold around 7% of the sample, which has roughly 200,000 clones, around 86% seen once. V was cut by 2 bases and J by 4 bases, with 8 bases left in between. Germline lookup yields CDR1 MDHEN and CDR2 SYDVKM. The CDR3 is 13 amino acids. The TCR was taken from a man between 25 and 39 years old in a cohort exposed to, infected with or recovered from COVID-19 (not recorded which). The chain joins TRBV28 to TRBJ1-2; the D is unclear. Sequencing was carried out using PBMCs or T cells enriched from blood (not recorded which). The CDR3 here is CASSLMGSYGYTF. CDR3 nucleotides: TGTGCCAGCAGTTTAATGGGCTCCTATGGCTACACCTTC.